This T cell receptor beta chain comes out of a study of T cell changes during pregnancy in multiple sclerosis. Germline CDR1 PRHDT, CDR2 FYEKMQ (reference sequence). The V end lost 0 bases, the J end lost 2 bases, and 14 bases lay between the germline ends. The CDR3 sequence is 17 residues long. Clones were sequenced by immunoSEQ multiplex PCR, and TCRdb holds only the in-frame ones, with some missing. The sample carries about 36,000 clones, 92% recorded once. The receptor's source is a female donor with multiple sclerosis, enrolled in a pregnancy study. Sequencing was performed on CD4+ T cells from peripheral blood mononuclear cells, taken after pregnancy. The chain joins TRBV13 to TRBJ2-4; TRBD2 is a possible D gene (7 bases). CDR3 sequence (DNA): TGTGCCAGCAGCTTAGGATCTCGGGGGGCCCCCAAAAACATTCAGTACTTC. This translates into CASSLGSRGAPKNIQYF.